This note documents a single T cell receptor (beta chain) sequence. Sequence at one end of the junction differs from germline and may be a read error. Per germline, CDR1 MNHEY and CDR2 SVGAGI. The CDR3 has 16 amino acids. 5'RACE with constant-segment primers yielded barcoded, UMI-tagged TCR alpha and TCR beta cDNA libraries. TCRdb ran MiXCR on the 5' RACE reads and lists one entry per CDR3 protein. The sample lists 410,000 or so distinct CDR3 sequences, 20% to 25% seen once, with under 15% in the top ten. This entry is derived from a study of T-cell memory formation after mild COVID-19. The origin of this receptor is an adult woman who had mild COVID-19 (a few samples of this study predate the infection). Cell type and time point are not known. Sequencing was done on a sample of PBMCs or a T cell subset sorted from them (not recorded which). The chain links TRBV6-5 to TRBJ1-6, with TRBD1 identical over 7 bases. CDR3 coding DNA: TGTGCCAGCAGACCCCGGGACAGAGTTTTTAATTCACACCTCCACTTT. This sequence encodes CASRPRDRVFNSHLHF.